This T cell receptor beta chain was sequenced for a study of blood T cell repertoires in COVID-19. Measured with immunoSEQ multiplex PCR; TCRdb has only the in-frame clones, and not every one. The sample includes over 250,000 clones, about 87% of them seen just once. This CDR3 is 16 amino acids long. Germline CDR1 is SGHTA and CDR2 is FQGNSA. Unmatched junction bases numbered 6, after V lost 4 bases and J lost 4 bases. The chain joins TRBV7-2 to TRBJ2-5, with TRBD2 matching over 13 bases. The TCR originated in a woman aged 45-59 years with acute or convalescent COVID-19. The sequencing sample was made of peripheral blood. This CDR3 reads CASSSRTSGSRETQYF. The DNA for the CDR3 is TGTGCCAGCAGCTCTCGGACTAGCGGGAGTCGAGAGACCCAGTACTTC. The whole variable domain, filled in from reference TRBV7-2 and TRBJ2-5, reads GAGVSQSPSNKVTEKGKDVELRCDPISGHTALYWYRQSLGQGLEFLIYFQGNSAPDKSGLPSDRFSAERTGGSVSTLTIQRTQQEDSAVYLCASSSRTSGSRETQYFGPGTRLLVL.